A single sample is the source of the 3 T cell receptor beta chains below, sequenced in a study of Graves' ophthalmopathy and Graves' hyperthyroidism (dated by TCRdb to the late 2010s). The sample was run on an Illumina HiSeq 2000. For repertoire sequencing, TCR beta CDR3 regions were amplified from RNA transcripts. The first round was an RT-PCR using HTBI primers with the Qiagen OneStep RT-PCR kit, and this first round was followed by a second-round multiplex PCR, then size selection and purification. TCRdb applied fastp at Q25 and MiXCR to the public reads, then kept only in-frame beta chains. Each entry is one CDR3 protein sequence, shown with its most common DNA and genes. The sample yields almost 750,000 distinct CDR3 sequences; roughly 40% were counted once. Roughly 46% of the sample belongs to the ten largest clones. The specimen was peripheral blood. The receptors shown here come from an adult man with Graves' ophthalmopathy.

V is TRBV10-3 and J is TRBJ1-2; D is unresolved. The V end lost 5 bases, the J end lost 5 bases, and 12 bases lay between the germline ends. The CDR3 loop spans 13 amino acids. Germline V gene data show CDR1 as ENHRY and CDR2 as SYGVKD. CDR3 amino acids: CAISQFEAYGYTF. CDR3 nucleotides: TGTGCCATCAGTCAATTTGAGGCATATGGCTACACCTTC.

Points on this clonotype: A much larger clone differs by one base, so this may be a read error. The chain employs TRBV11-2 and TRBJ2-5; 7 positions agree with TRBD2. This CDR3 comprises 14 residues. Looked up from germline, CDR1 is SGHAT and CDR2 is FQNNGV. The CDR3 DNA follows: TGTGCCAACAGCCTGGGGACTATGCAAGAGACCCAGTACTTC. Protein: CANSLGTMQETQYF.

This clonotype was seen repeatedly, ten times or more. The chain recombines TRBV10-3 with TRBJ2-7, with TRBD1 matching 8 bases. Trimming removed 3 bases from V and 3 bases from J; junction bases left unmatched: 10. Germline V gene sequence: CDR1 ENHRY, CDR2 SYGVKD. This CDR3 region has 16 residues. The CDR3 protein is CAISDSGAGGGYEQYF. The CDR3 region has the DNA TGTGCCATCAGTGACAGTGGGGCAGGGGGCGGCTACGAGCAGTACTTC.